This entry features one T cell receptor (beta chain) sequence. There is no known antigen for this receptor. Within one base of it there is no much larger clone, and no base qualities were kept. To sequence the TCRbeta CDR3 region, genomic DNA was isolated from the sorted cells. TCRbeta CDR3 regions were sequenced using the immunoSEQ Assay. TCRdb limited this immuneACCESS table to in-frame rearrangements with V and J called. A share of clones is missing; checked studies link under half to unresolved V genes, and the rest is unexplained. Across this sample there are some 30,000 clones, with around nine tenths seen only once. Of the sample, more than 30% falls within the top ten clones. Patients with a history of autoimmune disease or receiving systemic immunosuppression were excluded from the trial. In every dose cohort, peripheral blood was drawn for TCR sequencing at baseline, cycle 4 day 1, and cycle 7 day 1. Samples were obtained from an open-label, multicenter, first-in-human phase I dose-escalation trial of ivuxolimab. Adults with locally advanced or metastatic melanoma, renal cell, hepatocellular, or head and neck squamous cell carcinoma were enrolled in the trial. Before TCR sequencing, CD4+ and CD8+ T cells were separately sorted from peripheral blood.

This record comes from a study of OX40 agonist ivuxolimab in advanced cancers. Context from the whole study: Ivuxolimab, which targeted the costimulatory receptor OX40 (CD134), was an agonistic, fully human IgG2 monoclonal antibody. Intravenous ivuxolimab was administered to patients every 2 weeks at six dose levels: 0.01, 0.1, 0.3, 1.5, 3 and 10 mg/kg. Partial responses occurred in three dose-escalation patients: two with cutaneous melanoma and one with hepatocellular carcinoma. The monotherapy dose-escalation portion (N of about 50 patients) of the phase I ivuxolimab trial is reported in the paper. The dose-escalation cohort was about 86% male with a mean age of approximately 60 years, ranging from about 23 to 85. Of the roughly 52 dose-escalation patients, hepatocellular carcinoma was present in around 19, melanoma in around 15, renal cell carcinoma in 9 and head and neck cancer in 9. Patients were allowed to have had prior anti-PD-1, anti-PD-L1 or anti-CTLA-4 therapy, and 30% to 50% of the dose-escalation patients had previously received checkpoint inhibitors. The point of sequencing TCRbeta in the periphery was to test whether ivuxolimab changed TCR sequence diversity and drove clonal T-cell expansion.

CDR1 is given as SEHNR and CDR2 as FQNEAQ, both from the germline V gene (reference sequence). Reading from cysteine to phenylalanine, the CDR3 counts 14 amino acids. The CDR3 DNA has 42 bases and is translated from base 1. Deletion took 2 bases off V and 3 bases off J, with a span of 10 bases between the germline ends. Study-wide findings and limitations: Partial responders in the 0.1-3.0 mg/kg groups had among the lowest normalized peripheral clonal expansion, especially among CD8+ T cells. After ivuxolimab, more expanded clones were found on average in CD8+ T cells than in CD4+ T cells. At doses of 0.1 to 3.0 mg/kg, clonal expansion of both CD4+ and CD8+ blood T cells was observed from baseline to week 6. Low levels of normalized T-cell clonal expansion were also shown by some nonresponding patients. The antigen specificity of the peripheral T cells that underwent clonal expansion was not determined.

This material consisted of CD4+ or CD8+ T cells sorted from blood, taken in a trial of the OX40 agonist ivuxolimab. The receptor chain draws on TRBV7-9 and TRBJ1-1; possibly the D gene is TRBD1, per 5 matching bases. This sequence was found in an adult with an advanced solid tumor such as melanoma, head and neck, liver or kidney cancer. Here the CDR3 is given as CASSLPREDTEAFF. The nucleotide sequence reads as follows: TGTGCCAGCAGCTTACCCAGGGAAGACACTGAAGCTTTCTTT.